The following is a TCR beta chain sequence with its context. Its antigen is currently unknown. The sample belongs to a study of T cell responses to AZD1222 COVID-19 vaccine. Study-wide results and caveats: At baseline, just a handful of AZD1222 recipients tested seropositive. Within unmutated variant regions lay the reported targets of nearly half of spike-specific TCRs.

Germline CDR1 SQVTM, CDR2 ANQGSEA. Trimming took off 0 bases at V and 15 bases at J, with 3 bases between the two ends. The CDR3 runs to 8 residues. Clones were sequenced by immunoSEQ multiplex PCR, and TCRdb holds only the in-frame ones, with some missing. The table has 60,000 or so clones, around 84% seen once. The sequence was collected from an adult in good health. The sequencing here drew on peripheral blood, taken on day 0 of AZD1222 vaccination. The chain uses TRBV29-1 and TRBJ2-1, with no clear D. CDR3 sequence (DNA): TGCAGCGTTGAAGATCGGTTCTTC. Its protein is CSVEDRFF.